This TCR beta chain is from a study of control samples from healthy donors and cancer patients. This CDR3 is built from 13 residues. The germline gives CDR1 MRHNA, CDR2 SNTAGT. J gave up 14 bases and V 0 bases, and 1 base lay outside the gene matches. Libraries were prepared by immunoSEQ multiplex PCR; TCRdb keeps only in-frame clonotypes and omits some of them. The sample shows some 200,000 clones, roughly 94% of them seen only once. The specimen was blood. The sequence was collected from a man aged 50-60 years in good health. This chain uses TRBV6-4 with TRBJ1-6; 10 positions match TRBD1. The CDR3 reads CASSDSGQGSLHF. CDR3 sequence (DNA): TGTGCCAGCAGTGACTCGGGACAGGGGTCCCTCCACTTT.